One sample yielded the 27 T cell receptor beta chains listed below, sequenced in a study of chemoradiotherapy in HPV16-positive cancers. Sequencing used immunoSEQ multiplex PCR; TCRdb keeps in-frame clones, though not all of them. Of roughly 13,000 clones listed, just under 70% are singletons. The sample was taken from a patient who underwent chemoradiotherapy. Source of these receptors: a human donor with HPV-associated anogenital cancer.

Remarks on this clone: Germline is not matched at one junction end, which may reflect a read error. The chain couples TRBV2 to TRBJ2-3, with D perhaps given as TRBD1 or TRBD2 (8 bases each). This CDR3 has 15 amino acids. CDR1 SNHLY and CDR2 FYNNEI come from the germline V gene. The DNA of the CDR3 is TGTGCCAGCAGTGAATCCGGCGGGGGGACAGGTACGCAGTATTTT. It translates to CASSESGGGTGTQYF.

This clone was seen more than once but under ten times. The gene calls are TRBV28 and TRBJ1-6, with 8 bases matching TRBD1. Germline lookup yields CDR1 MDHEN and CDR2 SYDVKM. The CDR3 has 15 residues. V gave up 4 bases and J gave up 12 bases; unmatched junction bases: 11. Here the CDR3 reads CASSSIPTGEVPLHF. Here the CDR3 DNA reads TGTGCCAGCAGTTCGATACCGACAGGGGAGGTACCCCTCCACTTT.

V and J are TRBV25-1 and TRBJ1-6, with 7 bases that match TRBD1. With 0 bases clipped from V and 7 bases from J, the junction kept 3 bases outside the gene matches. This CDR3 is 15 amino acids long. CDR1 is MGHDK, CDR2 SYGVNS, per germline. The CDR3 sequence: CASSEYGTENSPLHF. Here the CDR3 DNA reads TGTGCCAGCAGTGAATACGGGACAGAAAATTCACCCCTCCACTTT.

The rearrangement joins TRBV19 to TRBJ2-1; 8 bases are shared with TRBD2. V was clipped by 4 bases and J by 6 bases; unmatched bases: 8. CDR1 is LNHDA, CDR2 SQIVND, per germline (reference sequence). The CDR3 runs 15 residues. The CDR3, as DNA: TGTGCCAGTAGTACCCTAGCGGGCAGTATCAATGAGCAGTTCTTC. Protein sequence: CASSTLAGSINEQFF.

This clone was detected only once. The CDR3 DNA is TGTGCCAGCAGCCGCCGGGTTAGCTTACCATTCACCGGGGAGCTGTTTTTT. Encoded protein: CASSRRVSLPFTGELFF. The chain joins TRBV14 to TRBJ2-2; D gene unclear. The length of the CDR3 is 17 residues. In germline, CDR1 is SGHDN, CDR2 FVKESK. Trimming shortened V by 4 bases and J by 4 bases, and 19 bases separated the two germline ends.

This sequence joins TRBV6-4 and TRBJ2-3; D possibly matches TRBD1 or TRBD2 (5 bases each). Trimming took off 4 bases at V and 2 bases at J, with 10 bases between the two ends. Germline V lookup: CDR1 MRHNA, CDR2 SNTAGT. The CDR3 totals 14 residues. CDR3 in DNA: TGTGCCAGCAGTGCCGAGGGGACCACAGATACGCAGTATTTT. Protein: CASSAEGTTDTQYF.

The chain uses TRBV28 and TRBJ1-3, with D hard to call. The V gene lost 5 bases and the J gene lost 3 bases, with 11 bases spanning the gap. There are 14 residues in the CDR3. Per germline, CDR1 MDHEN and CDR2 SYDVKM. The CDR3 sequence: CASSPPYLGNTIYF. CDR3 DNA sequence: TGTGCCAGCAGTCCCCCATACCTTGGAAACACCATATATTTT.

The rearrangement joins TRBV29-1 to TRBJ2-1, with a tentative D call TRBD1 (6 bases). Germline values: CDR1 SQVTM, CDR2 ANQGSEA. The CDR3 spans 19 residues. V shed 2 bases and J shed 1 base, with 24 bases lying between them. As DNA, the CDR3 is TGCAGCGTTGAAATGGGGGAACAGGGACCATATAGGTCCTACAATGAGCAGTTCTTC. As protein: CSVEMGEQGPYRSYNEQFF.

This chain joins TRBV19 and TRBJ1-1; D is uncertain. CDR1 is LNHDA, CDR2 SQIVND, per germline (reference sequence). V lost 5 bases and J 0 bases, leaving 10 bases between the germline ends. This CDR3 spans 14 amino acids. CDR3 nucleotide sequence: TGTGCCAGTAGTCTTCAGGTGGTGAACACTGAAGCTTTCTTT. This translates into CASSLQVVNTEAFF.

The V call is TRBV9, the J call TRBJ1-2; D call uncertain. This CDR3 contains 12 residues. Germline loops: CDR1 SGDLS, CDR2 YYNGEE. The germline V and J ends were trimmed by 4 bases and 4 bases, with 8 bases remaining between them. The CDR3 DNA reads TGTGCCAGCAGCTTAGAGGGCTATGGCTACACCTTC. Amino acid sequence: CASSLEGYGYTF. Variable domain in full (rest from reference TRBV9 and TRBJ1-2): DSGVTQTPKHLITATGQRVTLRCSPRSGDLSVYWYQQSLDQGLQFLIQYYNGEERAKGNILERFSAQQFPDLHSELNLSSLELGDSALYFCASSLEGYGYTFGSGTRLTVV.

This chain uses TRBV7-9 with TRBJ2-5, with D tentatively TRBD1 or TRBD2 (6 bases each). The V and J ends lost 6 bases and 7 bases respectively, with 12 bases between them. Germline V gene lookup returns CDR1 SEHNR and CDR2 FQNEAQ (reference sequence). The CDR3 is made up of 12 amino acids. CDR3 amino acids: CASRGGEATQYF. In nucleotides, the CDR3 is TGTGCCAGCAGGGGGGGCGAAGCGACCCAGTACTTC.

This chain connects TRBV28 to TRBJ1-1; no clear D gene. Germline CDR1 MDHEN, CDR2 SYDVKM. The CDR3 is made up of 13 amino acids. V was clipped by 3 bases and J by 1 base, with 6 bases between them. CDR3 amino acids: CASSLPANTEAFF. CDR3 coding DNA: TGTGCCAGCAGTTTGCCGGCGAACACTGAAGCTTTCTTT. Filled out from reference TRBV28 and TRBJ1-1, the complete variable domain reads DVKVTQSSRYLVKRTGEKVFLECVQDMDHENMFWYRQDPGLGLRLIYFSYDVKMKEKGDIPEGYSVSREKKERFSLILESASTNQTSMYLCASSLPANTEAFFGQGTRLTVV.

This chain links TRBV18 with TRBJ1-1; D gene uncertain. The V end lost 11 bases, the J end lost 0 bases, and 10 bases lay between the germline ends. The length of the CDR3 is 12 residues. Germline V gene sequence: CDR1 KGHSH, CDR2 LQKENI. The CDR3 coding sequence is TGTGCCTCAAAAACAGTGAACACTGAAGCTTTCTTT. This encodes CASKTVNTEAFF.

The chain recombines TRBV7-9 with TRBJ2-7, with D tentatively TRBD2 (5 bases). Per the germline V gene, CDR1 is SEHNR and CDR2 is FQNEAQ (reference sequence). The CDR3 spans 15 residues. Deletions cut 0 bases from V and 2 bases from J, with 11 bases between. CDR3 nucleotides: TGTGCCAGCAGCTTAGCGGAGGCAAAACCCTACGAGCAGTACTTC. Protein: CASSLAEAKPYEQYF.

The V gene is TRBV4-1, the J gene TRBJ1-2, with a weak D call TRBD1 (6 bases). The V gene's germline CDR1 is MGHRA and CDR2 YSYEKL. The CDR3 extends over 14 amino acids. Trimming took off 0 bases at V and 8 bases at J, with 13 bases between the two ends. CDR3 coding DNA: TGCGCCAGCAGCCAAGAGGGACACTCCGGAGGCTACACCTTC. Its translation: CASSQEGHSGGYTF.

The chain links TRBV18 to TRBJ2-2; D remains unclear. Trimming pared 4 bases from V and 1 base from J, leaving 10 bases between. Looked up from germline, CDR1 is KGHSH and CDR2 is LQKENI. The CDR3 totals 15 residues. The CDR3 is CASSRNSENTGELFF. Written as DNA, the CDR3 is TGTGCCAGCTCACGCAATTCTGAGAACACCGGGGAGCTGTTTTTT.

The CDR3 here is CSVGRGEDGYTF. Here the CDR3 DNA reads TGCAGCGTTGGGAGGGGGGAAGACGGCTACACCTTC. V usage is TRBV29-1 and J usage is TRBJ1-2; a possible D gene is TRBD1 (6 bases). The germline V gene encodes CDR1 SQVTM and CDR2 ANQGSEA. Trimming left V 4 bases short and J 8 bases short, with 14 bases between. This CDR3 has 12 residues.

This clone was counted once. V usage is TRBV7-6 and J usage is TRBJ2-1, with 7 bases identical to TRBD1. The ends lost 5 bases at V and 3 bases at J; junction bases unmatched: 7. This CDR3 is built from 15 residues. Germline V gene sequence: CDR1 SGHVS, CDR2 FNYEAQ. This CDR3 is CASSPPGQHYNEQFF. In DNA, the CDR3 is TGTGCCAGCAGCCCCCCGGGACAGCACTACAATGAGCAGTTCTTC.

The CDR3 loop is CASSLNSIRNTEAFF. The CDR3 bases are TGCGCCAGCAGCTTAAACAGCATTAGGAACACTGAAGCTTTCTTT. V usage is TRBV5-1 and J usage is TRBJ1-1, with no clear D. Trimming pared 2 bases from V and 1 base from J, leaving 12 bases between. Germline V lookup: CDR1 SGHRS, CDR2 YFSETQ. The CDR3 loop spans 15 amino acids.

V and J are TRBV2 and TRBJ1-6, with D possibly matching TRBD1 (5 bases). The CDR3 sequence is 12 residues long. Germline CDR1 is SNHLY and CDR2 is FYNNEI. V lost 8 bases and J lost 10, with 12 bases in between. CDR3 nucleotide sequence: TGTGCCAGCTCCGATGGGGGGTCACCCCTCCACTTT. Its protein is CASSDGGSPLHF. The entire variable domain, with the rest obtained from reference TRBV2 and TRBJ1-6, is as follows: EPEVTQTPSHQVTQMGQEVILRCVPISNHLYFYWYRQILGQKVEFLVSFYNNEISEKSEIFDDQFSVERPDGSNFTLKIRSTKLEDSAMYFCASSDGGSPLHFGNGTRLTVT.

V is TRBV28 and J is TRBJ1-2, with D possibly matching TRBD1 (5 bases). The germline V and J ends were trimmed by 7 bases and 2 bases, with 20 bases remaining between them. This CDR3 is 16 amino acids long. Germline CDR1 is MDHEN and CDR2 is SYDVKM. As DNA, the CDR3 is TGTGCCAGCACCGAAAACCGGGGGATGAGAAACTATGGCTACACCTTC. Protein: CASTENRGMRNYGYTF.

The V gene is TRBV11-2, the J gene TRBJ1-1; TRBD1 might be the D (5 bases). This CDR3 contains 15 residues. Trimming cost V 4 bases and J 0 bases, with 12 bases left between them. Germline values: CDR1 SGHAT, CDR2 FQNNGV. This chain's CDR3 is CASSSGLSMNTEAFF. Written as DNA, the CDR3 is TGTGCCAGCAGCTCGGGACTTTCCATGAACACTGAAGCTTTCTTT.

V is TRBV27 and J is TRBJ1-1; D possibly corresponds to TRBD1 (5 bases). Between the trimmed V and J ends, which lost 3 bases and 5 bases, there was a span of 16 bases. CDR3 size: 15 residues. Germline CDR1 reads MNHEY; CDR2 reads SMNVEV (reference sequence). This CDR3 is CASSLVTGQLTEAFF. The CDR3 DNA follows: TGTGCCAGCAGTTTGGTTACTGGACAACTTACTGAAGCTTTCTTT.

DNA of the CDR3: TGTGCCAGCAGGCGTCGGGATAGGGATTCACCCCTCCACTTT. Its translation: CASRRRDRDSPLHF. The rearrangement links TRBV6-5 to TRBJ1-6; D gene ambiguous. CDR3 length: 14 residues. V shed 6 bases and J shed 8 bases, with 14 bases lying between them. In germline, CDR1 is MNHEY, CDR2 SVGAGI.

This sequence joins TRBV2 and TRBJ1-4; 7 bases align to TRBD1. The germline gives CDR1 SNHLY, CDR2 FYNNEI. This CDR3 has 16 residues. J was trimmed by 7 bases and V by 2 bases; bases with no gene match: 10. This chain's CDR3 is CASSEPEGAIGEKLFF. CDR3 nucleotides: TGTGCCAGCAGTGAACCCGAGGGGGCGATAGGTGAAAAACTGTTTTTT.

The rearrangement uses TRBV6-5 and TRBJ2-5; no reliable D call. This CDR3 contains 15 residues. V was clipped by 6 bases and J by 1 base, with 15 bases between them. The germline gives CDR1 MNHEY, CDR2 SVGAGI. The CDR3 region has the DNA TGTGCCAGCAGCCCATCGGAATGGAGCCAAGAGACCCAGTACTTC. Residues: CASSPSEWSQETQYF.

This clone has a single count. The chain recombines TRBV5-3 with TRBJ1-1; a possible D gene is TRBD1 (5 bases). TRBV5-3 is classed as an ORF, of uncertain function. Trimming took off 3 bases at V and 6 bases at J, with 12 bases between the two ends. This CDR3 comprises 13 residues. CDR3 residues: CARSSGRGSEAFF. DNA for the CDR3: TGTGCCAGAAGCTCTGGAAGGGGATCTGAAGCTTTCTTT.